This TCR beta chain appears in the sequencing data of a study of OX40 agonist ivuxolimab in advanced cancers. Study-wide context: Ivuxolimab is an agonistic anti-OX40 (CD134) antibody, and patients were treated with it. The dose-escalation cohort was about 83% male, with a mean age of 60 years, ranging about 23 to 90. Intravenous ivuxolimab was administered to patients every 2 weeks at 0.01 to 10 mg/kg. Regarding the study as a whole: Among some nonresponders, normalized T-cell clonal expansion was also low.

TCRdb's table, derived via immunoSEQ multiplex PCR, lists solely in-frame clones and lacks some. The data show 70,000 to 90,000 clones, with 85% to 90% seen just once and approximately 12% held by the top ten. Germline-derived CDR1 and CDR2 are MNHEY and SMNVEV (reference sequence). Trimming stripped 3 bases from V and 6 bases from J, with 11 bases between. The CDR3 contains 13 residues. As for this clone: Its target is unknown.

The source of this sequence is an adult with an advanced solid tumor such as melanoma, head and neck, liver or kidney cancer. The sequences come from CD4+ or CD8+ T cells sorted from blood, collected in a trial of the OX40 agonist ivuxolimab. V and J are TRBV27 and TRBJ1-1; tentatively, D is TRBD1 (5 bases). The CDR3 here is CASSLQGGAEAFF. In DNA form, the CDR3 reads TGTGCCAGCAGTTTGCAGGGTGGCGCTGAAGCTTTCTTT.